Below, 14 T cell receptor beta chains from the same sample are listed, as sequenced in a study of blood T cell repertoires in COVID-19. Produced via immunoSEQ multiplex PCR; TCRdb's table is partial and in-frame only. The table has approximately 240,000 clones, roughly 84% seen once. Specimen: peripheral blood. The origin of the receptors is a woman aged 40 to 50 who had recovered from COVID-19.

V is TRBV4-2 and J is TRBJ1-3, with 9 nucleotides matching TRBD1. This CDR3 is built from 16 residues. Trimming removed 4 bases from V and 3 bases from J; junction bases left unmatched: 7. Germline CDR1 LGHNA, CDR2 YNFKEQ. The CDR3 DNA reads TGTGCCAGCAGCCCACTACAGGGGGCGGGTGGAAACACCATATATTTT. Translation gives CASSPLQGAGGNTIYF.

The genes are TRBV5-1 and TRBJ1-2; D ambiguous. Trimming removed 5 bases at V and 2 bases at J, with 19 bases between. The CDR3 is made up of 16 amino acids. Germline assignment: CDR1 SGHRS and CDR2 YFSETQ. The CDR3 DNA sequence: TGCGCCAGCAGACCTCTTTCCGGGGAAATGAACTATGGCTACACCTTC. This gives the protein CASRPLSGEMNYGYTF.

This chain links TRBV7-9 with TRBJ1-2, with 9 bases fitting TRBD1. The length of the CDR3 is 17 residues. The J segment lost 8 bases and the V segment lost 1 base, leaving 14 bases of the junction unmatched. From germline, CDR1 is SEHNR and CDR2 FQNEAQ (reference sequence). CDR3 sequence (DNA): TGTGCCAGCAGCTTAGATTTTGGCGGACAGGGGATGGAGGGCTACACCTTC. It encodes CASSLDFGGQGMEGYTF.

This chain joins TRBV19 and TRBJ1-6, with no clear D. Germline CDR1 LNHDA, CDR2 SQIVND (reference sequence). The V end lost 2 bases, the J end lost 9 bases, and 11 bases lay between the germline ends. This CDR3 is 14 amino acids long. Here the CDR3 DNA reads TGTGCCAGTAGTATACGTCCCAGCGGTTCACCCCTCCACTTT. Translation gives CASSIRPSGSPLHF.

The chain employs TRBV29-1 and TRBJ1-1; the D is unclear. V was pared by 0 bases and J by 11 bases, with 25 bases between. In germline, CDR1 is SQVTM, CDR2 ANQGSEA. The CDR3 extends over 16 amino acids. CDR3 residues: CSVEDSQASGGIYAFF. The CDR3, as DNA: TGCAGCGTTGAAGATTCCCAGGCGAGTGGAGGGATTTACGCTTTCTTT.

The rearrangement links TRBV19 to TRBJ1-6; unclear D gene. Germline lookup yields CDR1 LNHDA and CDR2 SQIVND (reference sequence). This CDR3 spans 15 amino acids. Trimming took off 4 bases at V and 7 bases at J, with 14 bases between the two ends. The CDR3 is CASSTQDGINSPLHF. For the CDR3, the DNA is TGTGCCAGTAGTACTCAGGACGGGATCAATTCACCCCTCCACTTT.

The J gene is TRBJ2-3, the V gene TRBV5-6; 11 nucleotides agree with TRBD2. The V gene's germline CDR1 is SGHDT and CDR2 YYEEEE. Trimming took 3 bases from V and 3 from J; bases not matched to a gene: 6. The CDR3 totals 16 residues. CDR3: CASSYGTSGATDTQYF. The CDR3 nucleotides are TGTGCCAGCAGCTATGGGACTAGCGGAGCGACAGATACGCAGTATTTT.

The CDR3 bases are TGTGCCAGCAGCCAAGACCTAGCGGGAGTGTTAAACAATGAGCAGTTCTTC. Its protein product is CASSQDLAGVLNNEQFF. The chain employs TRBV14 and TRBJ2-1; 10 bases match TRBD2. The CDR3 sequence is 17 residues long. Germline V gene lookup returns CDR1 SGHDN and CDR2 FVKESK. Trimming took 0 bases from V and 5 from J; bases not matched to a gene: 7.

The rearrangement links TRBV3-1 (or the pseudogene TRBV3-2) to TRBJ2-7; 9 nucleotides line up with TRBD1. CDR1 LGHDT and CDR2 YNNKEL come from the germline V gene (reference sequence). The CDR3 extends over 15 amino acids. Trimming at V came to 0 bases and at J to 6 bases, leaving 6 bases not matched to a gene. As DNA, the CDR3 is TGTGCCAGCAGCCAAGATGGGACAGGGTCCCGCGAGCAGTACTTC. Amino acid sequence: CASSQDGTGSREQYF.

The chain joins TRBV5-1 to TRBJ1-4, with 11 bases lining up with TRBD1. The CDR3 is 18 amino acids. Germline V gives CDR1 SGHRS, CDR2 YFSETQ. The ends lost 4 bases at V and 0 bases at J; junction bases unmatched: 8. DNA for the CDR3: TGCGCCAGCAGCGACAGGGACAGGGGGAGGACAACTAATGAAAAACTGTTTTTT. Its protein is CASSDRDRGRTTNEKLFF. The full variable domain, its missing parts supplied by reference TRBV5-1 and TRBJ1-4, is KAGVTQTPRYLIKTRGQQVTLSCSPISGHRSVSWYQQTPGQGLQFLFEYFSETQRNKGNFPGRFSGRQFSNSRSEMNVSTLELGDSALYLCASSDRDRGRTTNEKLFFGSGTQLSVL.

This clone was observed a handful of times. The CDR3: CASSWTGGELFF. CDR3 nucleotide sequence: TGCGCCAGCAGCTGGACAGGGGGCGAACTGTTTTTT. The chain links TRBV5-1 to TRBJ1-4; 11 nucleotides align to TRBD1. J gave up 12 bases and V 3 bases, and 1 base lay outside the gene matches. The CDR3 is 12 residues long. Germline V CDR1 and CDR2: SGHRS, YFSETQ.

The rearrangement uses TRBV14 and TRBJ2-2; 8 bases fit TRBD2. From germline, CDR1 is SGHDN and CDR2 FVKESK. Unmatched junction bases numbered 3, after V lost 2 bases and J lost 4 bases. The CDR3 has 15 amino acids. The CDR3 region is CASSQLRGGTGELFF. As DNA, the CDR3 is TGTGCCAGCAGCCAATTACGGGGGGGCACCGGGGAGCTGTTTTTT.

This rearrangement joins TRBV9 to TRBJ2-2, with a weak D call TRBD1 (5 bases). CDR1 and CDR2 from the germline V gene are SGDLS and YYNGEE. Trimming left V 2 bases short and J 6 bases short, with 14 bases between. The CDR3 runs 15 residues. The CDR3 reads CASSVFDLGAGELFF. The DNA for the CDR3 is TGTGCCAGCAGCGTCTTTGATTTAGGGGCCGGGGAGCTGTTTTTT. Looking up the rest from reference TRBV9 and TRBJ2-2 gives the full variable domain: DSGVTQTPKHLITATGQRVTLRCSPRSGDLSVYWYQQSLDQGLQFLIQYYNGEERAKGNILERFSAQQFPDLHSELNLSSLELGDSALYFCASSVFDLGAGELFFGEGSRLTVL.

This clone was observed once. In DNA, the CDR3 is TGTGCCAGCAGCTCGGACAGGGGTTTCTACGAGCAGTACTTC. It specifies CASSSDRGFYEQYF. V gene TRBV5-4 combines with J gene TRBJ2-7; 9 bases are a match to TRBD1. The CDR3 consists of 14 residues. Per the germline V gene, CDR1 is SGHNT and CDR2 is YYREEE (reference sequence). Germline trimming cut 3 bases from V and 3 bases from J; bases unmatched to any gene: 4.